The clone carrying this TCR beta chain was picked up many times. Its antigen is unidentified. The sample comes from a study of T cells in Graves' hyperthyroidism and ophthalmopathy. RNA transcripts yielded amplified TCR beta CDR3 regions. The HTBI primer set served for first-round RT-PCR of the TCR CDR3. TCRdb recomputed calls from the multiplex PCR reads with MiXCR, one row per CDR3 protein. The sample holds around 450,000 distinct CDR3 sequences, 15% to 17% seen once. Researchers defined stable Graves' hyperthyroidism as no ophthalmopathy progression within 18 months. This CDR3 spans 12 amino acids. CDR1 is DFQATT, CDR2 SNEGSKA, per germline (reference sequence). Trimming stripped 7 bases from V and 2 bases from J, with 12 bases between. Study-wide results and caveats: Expanded thyroid clonotypes (above 0.001) were mostly also found in blood.

The genes are TRBV20-1 and TRBJ2-7; no clear D. The sequence was obtained from a young woman with Graves' hyperthyroidism. Sequenced material: blood. CDR3 coding DNA: TGCAGTGTTCCCGTCCCACCCTACGAGCAGTACTTC. This encodes CSVPVPPYEQYF.